This T cell receptor beta chain was recovered during a study of post-analysis software for immune sequencing data. Broader study findings: Patients used a few TRBV segments, including TRBV5-6, TRBV5-1 and TRBV20-1, more often than controls. Relative to controls, patients with multiple sclerosis showed significantly lower normalized Chao1 diversity.

cDNA libraries for TCR beta contained unique molecular identifiers. T cells, roughly 0.85 to 10 million of them, yielded around 460,000 cDNA molecules. TCRdb passed the PCR reads through MiXCR, listing each CDR3 protein once. The data hold about 570,000 distinct CDR3 sequences, with under 40% observed a single time. CDR1 is SGHKS and CDR2 is YYEKEE in the germline V gene (reference sequence). This CDR3 region has 18 residues. Comment on this clonotype: Its antigen is unknown. Mismatch with germline at one junction end may stem from a read error.

V is TRBV5-5 and J is TRBJ2-1; 16 positions match TRBD2. The end of the DNA is better explained by TRBJ2-7, so the J call may be wrong. Sample: blood. The sequence derives from a girl between 2 and 17 years old with multiple sclerosis. CDR3 loop: CASSPGLAGGLNYNEQYF. The DNA of the CDR3 is TGCGCCAGCAGCCCGGGACTAGCGGGGGGGCTTAACTACAATGAGCAGTACTTC.